A selection of T cell receptor beta chains follows, all from one sample in a study of blood T cell repertoires in COVID-19. Produced via immunoSEQ multiplex PCR; TCRdb's table is partial and in-frame only. The sample comprises hundreds of thousands of clones, around 90% of which are singletons, and around 7.8% rests with the top ten. Specimen: peripheral blood. Source of these receptors: a woman between 45 and 60 years old with COVID-19, enrolled during active disease. The conserved cysteine and the conserved F or W are not part of the CDR3 here. D genes are given only for firm matches.

j_call: TRBJ1-5; d_call: .; v_call: TRBV6-5; cdr3_aa: ASSPTGTQPQH
j_call: TRBJ2-7; d_call: .; v_call: TRBV6-2/TRBV6-3; cdr3_aa: ASSYSRGSYEQY
j_call: TRBJ1-1; d_call: .; v_call: TRBV7-8; cdr3_aa: ASDLGGRSHLNTEAF
j_call: TRBJ1-1; d_call: TRBD1; v_call: TRBV7-6; cdr3_aa: ASSLVPDIYGTGNTEAF
j_call: TRBJ1-2; d_call: .; v_call: TRBV10-3; cdr3_aa: AISDSTWEENYGYT
j_call: TRBJ2-7; d_call: .; v_call: TRBV29-1; cdr3_aa: SVATTDEQY
j_call: TRBJ1-5; d_call: TRBD1; v_call: TRBV19; cdr3_aa: ASSLIQGTNNQPQH
j_call: TRBJ2-5; d_call: .; v_call: TRBV3-1/TRBV3-2; cdr3_aa: ASSQELTVGETQY
j_call: TRBJ2-7; d_call: .; v_call: TRBV4-1; cdr3_aa: ASSQVVTEYYEQY
j_call: TRBJ2-2; d_call: .; v_call: TRBV9; cdr3_aa: ASSVESRAGELF
j_call: TRBJ1-4; d_call: .; v_call: TRBV30; cdr3_aa: AWNLKGPDNEKLF
j_call: TRBJ1-6; d_call: .; v_call: TRBV5-6; cdr3_aa: ASSIRQDNSPLH
j_call: TRBJ2-7; d_call: TRBD1; v_call: TRBV3-1/TRBV3-2; cdr3_aa: ASSPTGIEQY
j_call: TRBJ1-1; d_call: .; v_call: TRBV6-6; cdr3_aa: ASSSRLQGVAEAF
j_call: TRBJ2-5; d_call: .; v_call: TRBV15; cdr3_aa: ATSRDLGRGTQY
j_call: TRBJ2-2; d_call: .; v_call: TRBV6-1; cdr3_aa: ASSEALGPPPGELF
j_call: TRBJ2-7; d_call: .; v_call: TRBV3-1/TRBV3-2; cdr3_aa: ASSLRVHEQY
j_call: TRBJ2-5; d_call: TRBD2; v_call: TRBV11-2; cdr3_aa: ASSTRLAGGETQY
j_call: TRBJ1-2; d_call: TRBD1; v_call: TRBV29-1; cdr3_aa: SVDQGGQSNYGYT
j_call: TRBJ1-5; d_call: TRBD1; v_call: TRBV6-5; cdr3_aa: ASSRDREVGQPQH
j_call: TRBJ1-1; d_call: TRBD1; v_call: TRBV10-3; cdr3_aa: AISRTGETEAF
j_call: TRBJ2-3; d_call: .; v_call: TRBV6-1; cdr3_aa: ASSEGGRLGRITQY
j_call: TRBJ1-2; d_call: .; v_call: TRBV12-3/TRBV12-4; cdr3_aa: ASSFGGRGYT
j_call: TRBJ2-7; d_call: .; v_call: TRBV28; cdr3_aa: ASSPARGRYEQY
j_call: TRBJ2-1; d_call: TRBD1; v_call: TRBV29-1; cdr3_aa: SVATGTVYVNEQF
j_call: TRBJ1-2; d_call: .; v_call: TRBV6-5; cdr3_aa: ASSDGQPS
j_call: TRBJ1-5; d_call: TRBD1; v_call: TRBV7-8; cdr3_aa: ASSLSGTVGQPQH
j_call: TRBJ2-1; d_call: .; v_call: TRBV7-9; cdr3_aa: ASSLAMTTHSYNEQF
j_call: TRBJ1-5; d_call: .; v_call: TRBV6-5; cdr3_aa: ASSYNPRVSNQPQH